This TCR beta chain was sequenced during a study of chemoradiotherapy in HPV16-positive cancers. In the study overall: Candidate HPV-specific T-cell clones and common TCR motifs came from functional assays in a couple of HPV16-positive patients.

Over chemoradiotherapy, repertoires were sampled more than once. As for this clone: The target antigen is unknown.

Study-wide results and caveats: HPV-responsive T-cell expansion during chemoradiotherapy was linked to improved recurrence-free survival in HPV16-positive patients. Non-HPV-specific T cells did not expand in tumors during treatment, whereas candidate HPV-specific clones and E7-related motifs did.

Profiling relied on immunoSEQ multiplex PCR, and the TCRdb table lists in-frame clones only, not all of them. The table shows about 4,700 clones, with approximately 84% occurring only once. This clonotype was sampled from a human donor with HPV-associated anogenital cancer. The sequencing used tumor tissue, collected from a patient who underwent chemoradiotherapy.

The CDR3 here is CSVVDGANTEAFF. The CDR3 bases are TGCAGCGTTGTCGACGGAGCCAACACTGAAGCTTTCTTT. V usage is TRBV29-1 and J usage is TRBJ1-1; D not certain. Germline values: CDR1 SQVTM, CDR2 ANQGSEA. V was trimmed by 4 bases and J by 2 bases, leaving 11 bases between them. The CDR3 contains 13 residues.